Listed below are T cell receptor beta chains from one sample, sequenced in a study of cytomegalovirus exposure and HLA in healthy donors. The data were produced by immunoSEQ multiplex PCR, yet TCRdb's version contains in-frame clones alone and is incomplete. The sample lists around 100,000 clones, around 83% occurring once. Input material: PBMCs. All receptors derive from a female donor in good health and CMV-seropositive. The CDR3 runs from the conserved cysteine through the conserved F or W. A D gene is named only where the DNA matches it firmly. A row's size may be missing; if present it is once, few, many or a size class.

CDR3aa	CDR3nt	d_gene	j_gene	v_gene	abundance
CASRRLAASQETQYF	TGTGCCAGTAGGAGACTAGCGGCGAGCCAAGAGACCCAGTACTTC	TRBD2	TRBJ2-5	TRBV19	-
CASSRLGLAEGGAYEQYF	TGTGCCAGCAGCCGACTGGGACTAGCGGAGGGTGGGGCCTACGAGCAGTACTTC	TRBD2	TRBJ2-7	TRBV5-4	-
CASSPLGITEAFF	TGTGCCAGTAGTCCCCTAGGAATCACTGAAGCTTTCTTT	-	TRBJ1-1	TRBV19	-
CASRDRGADTQYF	TGTGCCAGTAGGGACAGGGGGGCAGATACGCAGTATTTT	TRBD1	TRBJ2-3	TRBV19	-
CATSRDQGGGEKLFF	TGTGCCACCAGCAGAGATCAGGGGGGCGGTGAAAAACTGTTTTTT	TRBD1	TRBJ1-4	TRBV15	-
CASSQEGTVSGGYTF	TGCGCCAGCAGCCAAGAGGGGACAGTATCGGGTGGCTACACCTTC	TRBD1	TRBJ1-2	TRBV4-1	-
CASRLAGGVLGELFF	TGCGCCAGCAGGCTAGCGGGGGGGGTGCTCGGGGAGCTGTTTTTT	TRBD2	TRBJ2-2	TRBV10-2	-
CASSLDYRGTAEAFF	TGTGCCAGCAGCTTAGATTATCGGGGGACCGCTGAAGCTTTCTTT	-	TRBJ1-1	TRBV7-2	few
CASSPGLIEDTQYF	TGCGCCAGCAGTCCGGGACTAATAGAGGATACGCAGTATTTT	TRBD2	TRBJ2-3	TRBV10-1	-
CASSEARGPQYF	TGTGCCAGCAGTGAAGCTCGGGGTCCCCAGTACTTC	-	TRBJ2-5	TRBV2	-
CASSIGEYYGYTF	TGTGCCAGTAGTATAGGAGAGTACTATGGCTACACCTTC	-	TRBJ1-2	TRBV19	-
CASSSFDGYTF	TGTGCCAGCAGCTCTTTTGATGGCTACACCTTC	-	TRBJ1-2	TRBV7-9	-
CASSGMGGGYEQYF	TGTGCCAGCAGCGGGATGGGGGGAGGGTACGAGCAGTACTTC	TRBD2	TRBJ2-7	TRBV11-2	-
CASSSSGQDQPQHF	TGCGCCAGCAGCTCCTCGGGACAGGATCAGCCCCAGCATTTT	TRBD1	TRBJ1-5	TRBV5-1	-
CSAGRGTEAFF	TGCAGTGCTGGCAGGGGTACTGAAGCTTTCTTT	-	TRBJ1-1	TRBV20-1	-
CASSLGLGDTEAFF	TGCGCCAGCAGCTTGGGGCTGGGAGACACTGAAGCTTTCTTT	-	TRBJ1-1	TRBV5-1	-
CASSEMDRGQKGFF	TGTGCCAGCAGTGAGATGGACAGGGGGCAGAAAGGTTTCTTT	TRBD1	TRBJ1-1	TRBV2	-
CASRTEGSSSGNTIYF	TGTGCCAGCAGAACGGAGGGGTCGAGCTCTGGAAACACCATATATTTT	-	TRBJ1-3	TRBV6-4	-
CASTDGPSGRTGTGELFF	TGTGCCAGCACCGACGGTCCTAGCGGGAGAACGGGCACCGGGGAGCTGTTTTTT	TRBD2	TRBJ2-2	TRBV2	-
CASSPSSRGDTQYF	TGTGCCAGCAGCCCTTCCTCCAGGGGGGATACGCAGTATTTT	TRBD1	TRBJ2-3	TRBV7-3	-
CASSSLDRVGEQFF	TGTGCCAGCAGTTCTCTGGACAGGGTCGGGGAGCAGTTCTTC	TRBD1	TRBJ2-1	TRBV6-5	-
CASSLAGTGRLAGTEAFF	TGCGCCAGCAGCTTGGCTGGGACAGGGAGGTTAGCTGGCACTGAAGCTTTCTTT	TRBD1	TRBJ1-1	TRBV5-1	-
CASSALLLGDTIYF	TGTGCCAGCAGCGCGTTACTGCTAGGGGACACCATATATTTT	-	TRBJ1-3	TRBV13	-
CASSFTGTEGNTIYF	TGTGCCAGCAGCTTTACCGGGACAGAAGGAAACACCATATATTTT	TRBD1	TRBJ1-3	TRBV5-4	once